The present T cell receptor (beta chain) was sequenced within a study of regulatory T cells in long-lasting Graves disease (dated by TCRdb to about 2021). Study-wide context: In the newly diagnosed Graves' disease group, patients had been taking antithyroid drugs for less than 3 months. This study used TCR sequencing and RNA sequencing of peripheral blood to compare persistent Graves' disease patients against newly diagnosed Graves' disease patients. The study was registered as a clinical trial and conducted in China. A total of roughly 35 samples were covered by TCR sequencing, comprising some 13 persistent and around 20 newly diagnosed Graves' disease patients. Paper-wide results and their limitations: Persistent patients shared more public clonotypes among themselves (roughly 2,700) than newly diagnosed patients did (approximately 970). Compared with newly diagnosed patients, persistent Graves' disease patients had lower TCR Shannon entropy and fewer highly expanded clones, which suggests clonal expansion. Peripheral blood alone was examined, since thyroid tissue, which constituted the primary lesion, could not be accessed. Persistent disease showed preferential use of TRBV28, TRBJ1-2 and TRBJ2-5, whereas newly diagnosed disease favored TRBV20-1 and TRBJ2-1. The small sample size was acknowledged by the authors as a limitation that may reduce accuracy. Sequencing and analysis were restricted to the TCR beta chain.

This sample's time point label indicates: newly diagnosed GD, antithyroid drugs for less than 3 months. For both TCR sequencing and RNA sequencing, RNA was extracted from PBMCs using TRIzol. The diagnosis of Graves' disease followed American Thyroid Association guidelines. The patients came from an endocrinology department in Xi'an, China. Each patient gave about 8.1 milliliters of peripheral blood, collected in an EDTA anticoagulant tube. Ficoll Paque Plus density gradient separation was used to isolate PBMCs, and no further T cell sorting was done. An Agilent 2100 Bioanalyzer and agarose gel were used to check RNA quality, and a NanoDrop 2000 was used to measure RNA concentration. There are many counts of this clonotype. Its antigen target is currently unknown. No much larger clone exists at a distance of one base, and base qualities are not known. The trim is 3 bases for V and 6 bases for J, with a gap of 9 bases between the germline ends. The CDR3 contains 12 residues, cysteine and phenylalanine counted. The entry retains the CDR3 DNA only, 36 bases that are in frame from base 1. The CDR1 and CDR2 encoded by the germline V gene are MDHEN and SYDVKM.

Library generation was performed with multiplex PCR. The sequencer was an Illumina HiSeq 4000. iRepertoire HTBI primers and Arm-PCR amplification of CDR3 regions were used to construct TCR beta libraries. Before sequencing, the PCR products underwent gel purification. As for the original processing: A total of some 65 TRBV and under 15 TRBJ segments were identified across samples and were used for gene usage analysis of CDR3 amino acid clonotypes. Filtered high-quality paired reads were merged into contigs using COPE and FqMerger. BLAST was used to align contigs to IMGT TRBV, TRBD and TRBJ reference genes, and CDR3 was defined according to IMGT. Any clonotype with a frequency above 0.1% was counted as a highly expanded clone. Repertoire diversity was measured by Shannon entropy, and V-J evenness by the Gini coefficient. Public clonotypes were defined as clonotypes shared by more than one individual. TCRdb reworked the public reads: Q25 trimming with fastp, MiXCR clone assembly, productive beta chains retained. Every entry covers one CDR3 protein and lists the most common genes and DNA from its rows. TCRdb, rather than the study authors, made the V and J calls. This sample is represented by around 500,000 distinct CDR3 sequences; approximately 12% of them were singletons. 8% to 10% of the sample belongs to the ten largest clones.

A further study also used this sample, focusing on T cells in Graves' hyperthyroidism and ophthalmopathy. The second study, in turn, reports: Stable Graves' hyperthyroidism was defined as the absence of progression to ophthalmopathy over 18 months of follow-up. Hyperthyroidism patients were newly diagnosed, with disease duration under 2 months, and aged 18 to 65 years. Exclusion was applied to patients with uncontrolled infections, other autoimmune diseases, pregnancy or lactation. Diagnoses relied on clinical symptoms, serum thyroxine and TRAb, thyroid ultrasound and orbital computed tomography. For the first round of RT-PCR on the TCR CDR3, the HTBI primer set was used together with the Qiagen OneStep RT-PCR kit. Blood samples also contained most of the expanded thyroid clonotypes (frequency above 0.001), which suggests that blood repertoires may reflect thyroid immune responses. A 13 V-J signature model separated ophthalmopathy from stable hyperthyroidism, with about 90% sensitivity and roughly 81% specificity in cross-validation and 80%/75% in testing. During validation, the model predicted progression to ophthalmopathy a median of around six months ahead of onset, with around 71% sensitivity and about 75% specificity. To identify distinguishing TCR V-J signatures, a discovery cohort of 90 to 100 patients was used, comprising 43 with Graves' ophthalmopathy and around 60 with stable Graves' hyperthyroidism. Whether ophthalmopathy could be predicted prospectively was tested in an independent validation cohort made up of approximately 19 hyperthyroidism patients plus 17 patients who later progressed to ophthalmopathy. For training and testing, the 110 or so patients in the discovery cohort were randomly divided in a 7:3 ratio. In addition, the study compared T-cell repertoires in thyroid tissue and in blood from six Graves' hyperthyroidism patients. After sampling, hyperthyroidism patients received methimazole starting at 30 mg daily, and ophthalmopathy patients received high-dose intravenous methylprednisolone. Libraries were constructed in a second round of multiplex PCR, after which size selection and purification were performed. Sequencing of the libraries was done on an Illumina HiSeq2000 using paired-end 100 bp reads. SOAPnuke was used to process the raw data, throwing out any read that contained adapters or uncalled bases, had a mean Phred below 15, or lacked an exact constant-primer or identifier match. High-quality paired reads were merged with COPE v1.2.5, and unique nucleotide sequences were defined as clonotypes. Clonotypes were aligned to IMGT TRBV, TRBD and TRBJ reference segments using MiTCR v1.1. Only V-J combinations with frequency above 0.0001, covering 98% to 99.2% of repertoires, were analysed. The TCS score was defined as the ratio of F50 (clonal expansion) to E x V (chaos), calculated using BLOSUM62-based TCRdist between CDR3 peptides within each V-J. Welch's t-statistics and random forest reduced fewer than 550 V-J features to roughly 13, which were used in a naive Bayes classifier (R e1071). Sample size was not statistically predetermined, and investigators were not blinded to group allocation. The paper reports TCR Vbeta CDR3 sequencing of 135 peripheral blood samples: 40 to 45 ophthalmopathy, fewer than 80 hyperthyroidism and approximately 17 progressor patients.

The chain uses TRBV28 and TRBJ2-7; the D gene cannot be resolved reliably. Source: peripheral blood mononuclear cells (PBMCs), taken at new diagnosis, from a patient treated with antithyroid drugs. The receptor's source is a woman aged 30 to 39 with Graves disease. Donor details come from another sample of the same person, matched by shared clones. The CDR3 protein: CASSFEPGEQYF. In nucleotide form, the sequence is TGTGCCAGCAGTTTTGAGCCGGGCGAGCAGTACTTC.